This T cell receptor (beta chain) derives from a study of Graves' ophthalmopathy and Graves' hyperthyroidism. Whole-study results and caveats: The 13-signature model separated ophthalmopathy from stable hyperthyroidism at approximately 91% sensitivity and about 81% specificity.

This clonotype was recorded many times. What it recognizes is unknown. Amplification of the TCR beta CDR3 regions used RNA transcripts (as template). Second-round multiplex PCR came after a first-round RT-PCR that employed HTBI primers. One entry per CDR3 protein, called by TCRdb with MiXCR from the multiplex PCR reads. Here the sample spans 680,000 or so distinct CDR3 sequences, 22% being singletons. The germline V gene has CDR1 SNHLY and CDR2 FYNNEI. The CDR3 extends over 14 amino acids. V shed 6 bases, J shed 1 base, and the junction held 2 bases outside the gene matches. This receptor was obtained from a woman aged 18-29 years with stable Graves' hyperthyroidism. Some clones in this sample may be carry-over from other donors' samples. V and J are TRBV2 and TRBJ1-5, with 8 bases fitting TRBD1. Sequenced sample: peripheral blood. This CDR3 reads CASRNRGSNQPQHF. CDR3 DNA: TGTGCCAGCAGGAACAGGGGGAGCAATCAGCCCCAGCATTTT. Drawing the rest from reference TRBV2 and TRBJ1-5, the complete variable domain is EPEVTQTPSHQVTQMGQEVILRCVPISNHLYFYWYRQILGQKVEFLVSFYNNEISEKSEIFDDQFSVERPDGSNFTLKIRSTKLEDSAMYFCASRNRGSNQPQHFGDGTRLSIL.